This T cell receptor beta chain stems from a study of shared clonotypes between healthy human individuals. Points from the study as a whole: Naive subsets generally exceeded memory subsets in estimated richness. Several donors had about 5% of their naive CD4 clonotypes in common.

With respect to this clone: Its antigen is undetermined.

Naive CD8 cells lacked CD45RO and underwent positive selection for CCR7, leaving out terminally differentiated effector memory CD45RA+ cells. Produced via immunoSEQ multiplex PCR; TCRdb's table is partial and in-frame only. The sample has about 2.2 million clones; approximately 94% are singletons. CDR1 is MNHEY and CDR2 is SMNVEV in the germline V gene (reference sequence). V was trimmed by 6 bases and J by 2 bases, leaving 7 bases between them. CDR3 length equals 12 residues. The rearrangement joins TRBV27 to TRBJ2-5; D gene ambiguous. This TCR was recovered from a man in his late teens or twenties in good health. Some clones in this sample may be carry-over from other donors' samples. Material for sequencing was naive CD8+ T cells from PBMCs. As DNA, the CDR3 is TGTGCCAGCAGACAGAGACAAGAGACCCAGTACTTC. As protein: CASRQRQETQYF.